This section outlines one T cell receptor beta chain sequence together with its context. Antigen unknown. V was cut by 3 bases and J by 7 bases, with 15 bases left in between. The CDR3 loop spans 14 amino acids. The V gene's germline CDR1 is SGHAT and CDR2 FQNNGV. This sample was included in a study of beta chain features in type 1 diabetes. Sequencing targeted expressed TCRB transcripts, as all isolated RNA had been reverse transcribed. Repertoires were generated with immunoSEQ multiplex PCR, while TCRdb's copy carries only in-frame clones and drops some. This table has approximately 730,000 clones, around an eighth appearing once. Overall study findings and caveats: There was a moderate but significant shortening of TCRB CDR3s in all four CD4+ subsets of Type 1 diabetes patients.

Every single donor gave one heparinised blood draw, and these averaged roughly 0.11 L. Sequenced: naive CD4+ T cells from blood. V usage is TRBV11-2 and J usage is TRBJ2-5, with D uncertain. The source is a man aged 18 to 30 with type 1 diabetes. The CDR3 DNA is TGTGCCAGCAGCTTGGGGTCCTTGGGTGGGACCCAGTACTTC. Translating it yields CASSLGSLGGTQYF.